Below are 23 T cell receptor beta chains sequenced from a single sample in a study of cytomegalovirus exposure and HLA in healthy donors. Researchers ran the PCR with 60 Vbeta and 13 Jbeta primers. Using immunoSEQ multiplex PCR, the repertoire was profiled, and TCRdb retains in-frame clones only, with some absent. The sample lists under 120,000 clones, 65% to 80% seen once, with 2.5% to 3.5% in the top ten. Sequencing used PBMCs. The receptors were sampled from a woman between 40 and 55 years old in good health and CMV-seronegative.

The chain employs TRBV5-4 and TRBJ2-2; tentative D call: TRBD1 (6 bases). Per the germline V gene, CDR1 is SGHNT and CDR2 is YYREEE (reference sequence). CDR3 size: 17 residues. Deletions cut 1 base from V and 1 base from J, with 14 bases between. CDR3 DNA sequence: TGTGCCAGCAGCTTGTATCTGGGGGCGCGGAACACCGGGGAGCTGTTTTTT. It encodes CASSLYLGARNTGELFF.

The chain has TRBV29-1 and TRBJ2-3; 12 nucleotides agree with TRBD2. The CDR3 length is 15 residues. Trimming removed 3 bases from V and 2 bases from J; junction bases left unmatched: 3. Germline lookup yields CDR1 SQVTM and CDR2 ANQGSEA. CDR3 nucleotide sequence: TGCAGCGTTGAGACTAGCGGGGGACACACAGATACGCAGTATTTT. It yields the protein CSVETSGGHTDTQYF.

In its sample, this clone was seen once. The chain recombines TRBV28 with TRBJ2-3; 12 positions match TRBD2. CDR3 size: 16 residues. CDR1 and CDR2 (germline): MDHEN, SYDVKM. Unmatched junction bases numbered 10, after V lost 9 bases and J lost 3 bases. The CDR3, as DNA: TGTGCCAGTTCTAGCGGGAGGGCCGAGTATACAGATACGCAGTATTTT. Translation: CASSSGRAEYTDTQYF.

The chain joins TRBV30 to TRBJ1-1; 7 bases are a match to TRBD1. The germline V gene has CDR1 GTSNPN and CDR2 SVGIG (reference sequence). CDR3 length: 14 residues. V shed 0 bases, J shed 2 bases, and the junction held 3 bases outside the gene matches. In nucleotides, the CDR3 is TGTGCCTGGAGTGTTGACAGGGTAAACACTGAAGCTTTCTTT. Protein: CAWSVDRVNTEAFF.

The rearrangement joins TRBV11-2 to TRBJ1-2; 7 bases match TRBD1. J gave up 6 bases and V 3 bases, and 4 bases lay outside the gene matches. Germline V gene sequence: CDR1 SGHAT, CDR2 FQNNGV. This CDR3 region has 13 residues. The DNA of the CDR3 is TGTGCCAGCAGCTTCGACAGGGAAAATGGCTACACCTTC. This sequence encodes CASSFDRENGYTF.

The CDR3 reads CASSESTANTEAFF. In DNA form, the CDR3 reads TGTGCCAGCAGTGAAAGTACAGCGAACACTGAAGCTTTCTTT. The chain couples TRBV6-1 to TRBJ1-1; D call uncertain. V was shortened by 2 bases and J by 1 base, with 8 bases between the two germline ends. The CDR3 spans 14 residues. The germline V gene encodes CDR1 MNHNS and CDR2 SASEGT.

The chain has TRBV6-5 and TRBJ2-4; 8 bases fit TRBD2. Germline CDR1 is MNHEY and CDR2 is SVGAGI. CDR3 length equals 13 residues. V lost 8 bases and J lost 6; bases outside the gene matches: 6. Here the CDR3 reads CASSRGVGNIQYF. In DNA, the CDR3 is TGTGCCAGCTCGCGGGGGGTCGGAAACATTCAGTACTTC.

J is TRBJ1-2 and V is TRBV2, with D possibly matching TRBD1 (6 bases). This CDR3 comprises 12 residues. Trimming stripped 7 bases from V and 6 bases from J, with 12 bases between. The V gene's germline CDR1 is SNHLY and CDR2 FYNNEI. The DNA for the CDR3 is TGTGCCAGCAACGGGGGGCCGGATGGCTACACCTTC. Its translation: CASNGGPDGYTF.

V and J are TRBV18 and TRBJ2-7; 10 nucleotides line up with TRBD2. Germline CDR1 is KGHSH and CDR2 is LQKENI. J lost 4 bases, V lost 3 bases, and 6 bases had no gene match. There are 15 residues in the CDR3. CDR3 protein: CASSPPAGGPYEQYF. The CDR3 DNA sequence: TGTGCCAGCTCACCTCCAGCGGGAGGGCCATACGAGCAGTACTTC.

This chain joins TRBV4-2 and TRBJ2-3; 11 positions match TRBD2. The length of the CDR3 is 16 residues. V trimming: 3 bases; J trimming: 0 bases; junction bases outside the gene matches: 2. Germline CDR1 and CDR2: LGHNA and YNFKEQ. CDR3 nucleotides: TGTGCCAGCAGCCAGCGGACTAGCGGGAGCACAGATACGCAGTATTTT. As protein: CASSQRTSGSTDTQYF.

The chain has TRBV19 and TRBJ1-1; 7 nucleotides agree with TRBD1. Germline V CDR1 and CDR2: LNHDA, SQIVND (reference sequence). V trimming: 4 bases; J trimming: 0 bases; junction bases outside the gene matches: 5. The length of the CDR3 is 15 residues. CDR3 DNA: TGTGCCAGTAGTACTCAACAGGGGCTGAACACTGAAGCTTTCTTT. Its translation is CASSTQQGLNTEAFF.

CDR3 in amino acids: CASTSGRSGGPYEQYF. Here the CDR3 DNA reads TGTGCCAGCACCTCAGGGAGGAGCGGGGGACCCTACGAGCAGTACTTC. This chain joins TRBV5-6 and TRBJ2-7; 8 bases agree with TRBD2. The CDR3 is 16 residues long. Germline V gene lookup returns CDR1 SGHDT and CDR2 YYEEEE. J was trimmed by 2 bases and V by 6 bases; bases with no gene match: 13.

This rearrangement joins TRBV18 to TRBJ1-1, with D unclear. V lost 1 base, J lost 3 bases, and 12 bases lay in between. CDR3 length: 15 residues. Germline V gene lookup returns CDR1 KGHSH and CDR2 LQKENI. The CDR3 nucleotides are TGTGCCAGCTCACCACGGGCCATCCAGGACACTGAAGCTTTCTTT. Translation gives CASSPRAIQDTEAFF.

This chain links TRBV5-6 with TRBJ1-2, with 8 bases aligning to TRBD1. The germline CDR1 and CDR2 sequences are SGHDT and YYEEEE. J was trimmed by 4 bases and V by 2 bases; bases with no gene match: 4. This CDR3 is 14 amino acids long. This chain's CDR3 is CASSFGQGGYGYTF. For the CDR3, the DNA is TGTGCCAGCAGCTTCGGACAGGGTGGCTATGGCTACACCTTC.

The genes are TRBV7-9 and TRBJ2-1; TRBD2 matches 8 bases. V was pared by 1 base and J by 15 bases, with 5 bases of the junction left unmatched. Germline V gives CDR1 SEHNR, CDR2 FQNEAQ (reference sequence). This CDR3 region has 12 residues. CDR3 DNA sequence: TGTGCCAGCAGCTTAGTCGGGACTAGGACGTTCTTC. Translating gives CASSLVGTRTFF.

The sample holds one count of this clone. In nucleotides, the CDR3 is TGTGCCAGCAGTGTGGAGGGGATCAATGAGCAGTTCTTC. Encoded protein: CASSVEGINEQFF. The chain joins TRBV7-8 to TRBJ2-1, with D perhaps matching TRBD2 (6 bases). Per germline, CDR1 SGHVS and CDR2 FQNEAQ. This CDR3 is 13 amino acids long. V lost 6 bases and J 6 bases, leaving 12 bases between the germline ends.

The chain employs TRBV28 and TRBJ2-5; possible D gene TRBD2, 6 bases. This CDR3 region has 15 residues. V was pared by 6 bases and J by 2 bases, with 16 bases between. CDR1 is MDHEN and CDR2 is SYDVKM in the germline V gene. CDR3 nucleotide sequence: TGTGCCAGCAGCCCTGCCCCGGGGGATCAAGAGACCCAGTACTTC. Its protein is CASSPAPGDQETQYF.

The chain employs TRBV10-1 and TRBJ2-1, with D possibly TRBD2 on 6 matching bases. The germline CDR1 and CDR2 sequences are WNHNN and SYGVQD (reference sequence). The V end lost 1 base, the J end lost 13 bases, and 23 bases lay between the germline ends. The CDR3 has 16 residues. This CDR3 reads CASSELNRDPLRGQFF. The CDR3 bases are TGCGCCAGCAGTGAGTTAAACCGGGACCCACTGCGGGGACAGTTCTTC.

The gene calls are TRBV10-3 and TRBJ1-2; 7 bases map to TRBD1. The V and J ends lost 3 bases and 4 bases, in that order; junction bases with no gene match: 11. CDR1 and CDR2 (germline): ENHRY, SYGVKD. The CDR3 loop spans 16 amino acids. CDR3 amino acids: CAISDDDRAWAYGYTF. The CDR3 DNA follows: TGTGCCATCAGTGATGATGACAGGGCCTGGGCCTATGGCTACACCTTC.

The chain's CDR3 is CASSLALRGTPSNEQFF. The CDR3 DNA sequence: TGTGCCAGCAGCTTGGCCTTGCGGGGGACCCCCTCCAATGAGCAGTTCTTC. This sequence joins TRBV5-4 and TRBJ2-1; 7 nucleotides agree with TRBD2. Germline assignment: CDR1 SGHNT and CDR2 YYREEE (reference sequence). V shed 0 bases, J shed 6 bases, and the junction held 12 bases outside the gene matches. This CDR3 has 17 amino acids.

CDR3 protein: CASSESWPHSYEQYF. The CDR3 DNA sequence: TGTGCCAGCAGTGAATCCTGGCCTCACTCCTACGAGCAGTACTTC. This chain connects TRBV25-1 to TRBJ2-7; D unclear. Germline V lookup: CDR1 MGHDK, CDR2 SYGVNS. CDR3 length: 15 residues. Trimming stripped 1 base from V and 0 bases from J, with 10 bases between.

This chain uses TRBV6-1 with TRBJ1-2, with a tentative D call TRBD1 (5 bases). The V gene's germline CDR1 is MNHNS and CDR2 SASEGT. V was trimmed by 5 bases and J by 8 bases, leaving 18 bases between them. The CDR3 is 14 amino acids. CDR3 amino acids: CASSPGQFTGGYTF. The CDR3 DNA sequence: TGTGCCAGCAGTCCCGGACAATTTACCGGGGGCTACACCTTC.

For the CDR3, the DNA is TGTGCCAGCATCCGGACAAGCTCTGGAAACACCATATATTTT. Translated: CASIRTSSGNTIYF. This chain links TRBV6-1 with TRBJ1-3, with TRBD1 as a possible D gene (5 bases). The CDR3 totals 14 residues. From germline, CDR1 is MNHNS and CDR2 SASEGT. Deletions cut 7 bases from V and 0 bases from J, with 10 bases between.